This T cell receptor (beta chain) is from a study of T cell responses to AZD1222 COVID-19 vaccine. General observations from the study: The number of AZD1222 recipients seropositive at baseline was only six. Spike was spanned by vaccine-associated CD4 TCRs, with dominance at 160-218 and 743-854. Spike-specific TCR breadth and depth were elevated following two AZD1222 doses. Repertoire collection took place solely once the T cell response had peaked.

On this clone: Its antigen remains unidentified.

TCRdb's copy holds only in-frame clones and misses some; the assay was immunoSEQ multiplex PCR. The sample yields 160,000 or so clones, roughly nine tenths seen once. CDR3 length: 14 residues. V lost 3 bases and J lost 0; bases outside the gene matches: 0. Germline CDR1 reads MNHEY; CDR2 reads SMNVEV (reference sequence). The sample here was peripheral blood, taken on day 0 of AZD1222 vaccination. This sequence was found in an adult in good health. The chain couples TRBV27 to TRBJ2-7; 9 positions agree with TRBD1. CDR3 loop: CASSLTGGSYEQYF. The CDR3 nucleotides read TGTGCCAGCAGTTTGACAGGGGGCTCCTACGAGCAGTACTTC.